The clone carrying this T cell receptor (beta chain) has a handful of counts. Antigen unknown. This sample was included in a study of T cell repertoires and HLA-DP antigens. The PCR primers covered 54 TRBV and 13 TRBJ segments. Measured with immunoSEQ multiplex PCR; TCRdb has only the in-frame clones, and not every one. The data show roughly 73,000 clones, with 80% seen just once and roughly 1.5% held by the top ten. Trimming left V 2 bases short and J 7 bases short, with 9 bases between. CDR3 length equals 13 residues. Germline loops: CDR1 SGHTA, CDR2 FQGNSA. Input material: CD4+ T cells from PBMCs. The receptor was derived from a man aged 55 to 69 in good health and CMV-seronegative. The chain uses TRBV7-2 and TRBJ1-5; D gene uncertain. Here the CDR3 reads CASSLTGNQPQHF. CDR3 DNA sequence: TGTGCCAGCAGCTTAACCGGGAACCAGCCCCAGCATTTT.